One and the same sample provided the 9 T cell receptor beta chains below, sequenced in a study of T-cell reconstitution after alpha-beta-depleted transplantation in children (dated by TCRdb to about 2016). The treatment or condition label, as the study defines it: allogeneic hematopoietic cell transplantation with graft depleted of TCRalphabeta T cells and CD19 B cells. Library generation was performed with PCR. Sequencing relied on an Illumina HiSeq 2500. TCR library preparation used molecular barcoding, with unique molecular identifiers applied to normalize quantification of the TCRbeta repertoire. Using fastp at Q25 and MiXCR, TCRdb reprocessed the public reads and kept productive beta chains. Rows with a matching CDR3 protein are joined into one entry that keeps the most common DNA and genes. The sample table lists fewer than 400,000 distinct CDR3 sequences, about a quarter of them with a count of one. The biggest ten clones account for 9.5% to 12% of the sample.

Source: PBMCs, mostly from graft donor cells, taken 180 days after TCRalphabeta/CD19-depleted stem cell transplant. These receptors all stem from a male patient younger than 18 who had a stem cell transplant for acute lymphoblastic leukemia, so the T cells may come from the graft donor.

This clonotype has a handful of counts. The V gene is TRBV10-3, the J gene TRBJ2-5, with D perhaps TRBD2 (6 bases). Trimming removed 6 bases from V and 4 bases from J, with 12 bases in between. The length of the CDR3 is 13 residues. Germline CDR1 reads ENHRY; CDR2 reads SYGVKD. This CDR3 is CAIRRESVETQYF. The CDR3 DNA follows: TGTGCCATCAGACGGGAGTCGGTAGAGACCCAGTACTTC.

V and J are TRBV28 and TRBJ2-1; 7 bases are a match to TRBD2. This CDR3 has 13 residues. V was clipped by 6 bases and J by 10 bases; unmatched bases: 9. Germline CDR1 is MDHEN and CDR2 is SYDVKM. For the CDR3, the DNA is TGTGCCAGCAGGGAGGGAGGGCCAAGAGAGCAGTTCTTC. It codes for CASREGGPREQFF.

The chain carries TRBV7-2 and TRBJ2-5; D possibly corresponds to TRBD2 (7 bases). The germline V gene has CDR1 SGHTA and CDR2 FQGNSA. The length of the CDR3 is 16 residues. The V gene lost 2 bases and the J gene lost 5 bases, with 18 bases spanning the gap. The DNA for the CDR3 is TGTGCCAGCAGCTTACGGCGAGGGGGAGCGGGGGAGACCCAGTACTTC. Its protein is CASSLRRGGAGETQYF.

The table lists this clonotype with many counts. The V and J genes are TRBV7-6 and TRBJ1-1, with 7 bases matching TRBD1. Trimming removed 1 base from V and 5 bases from J; junction bases left unmatched: 4. CDR3 length: 14 amino acids. Per germline, CDR1 SGHVS and CDR2 FNYEAQ. The DNA of the CDR3 is TGTGCCAGCAGCTTAGGGACAGGCGTAACTGAAGCTTTCTTT. Translated: CASSLGTGVTEAFF. Looking up the rest from reference TRBV7-6 and TRBJ1-1 gives the full variable domain: GAGVSQSPRYKVTKRGQDVALRCDPISGHVSLYWYRQALGQGPEFLTYFNYEAQQDKSGLPNDRFSAERPEGSISTLTIQRTEQRDSAMYRCASSLGTGVTEAFFGQGTRLTVV.

The chain uses TRBV3-1 and TRBJ2-7; 7 bases line up with TRBD2. The CDR3 has 13 residues. V gave up 0 bases and J gave up 7 bases; unmatched junction bases: 3. Germline V gene data show CDR1 as LGHDT and CDR2 as YNNKEL (reference sequence). As DNA, the CDR3 is TGTGCCAGCAGCCAAGATGGGGAGGGGGAGCAGTACTTC. Translating gives CASSQDGEGEQYF.

This clonotype was seen repeatedly, ten times or more. The V and J genes are TRBV12-3 or TRBV12-4 and TRBJ2-2; D gene ambiguous. The CDR3 is 15 amino acids. V was trimmed by 10 bases and J by 5 bases, leaving 20 bases between them. Here the CDR3 reads CATLRATTPTGELFF. The CDR3 nucleotides read TGTGCCACCCTTAGGGCTACAACACCTACCGGGGAGCTGTTTTTT.

The rearrangement uses TRBV5-1 and TRBJ2-3, with D uncertain. V dropped 4 bases and J dropped 4 bases, with 16 bases sitting between them. Germline CDR1 SGHRS, CDR2 YFSETQ. The CDR3 runs to 15 residues. In DNA, the CDR3 is TGCGCCAGCAGCCTCACTGGCCGCCGGGCAGATACGCAGTATTTT. Its protein is CASSLTGRRADTQYF. The full variable domain, its missing parts supplied by reference TRBV5-1 and TRBJ2-3, is KAGVTQTPRYLIKTRGQQVTLSCSPISGHRSVSWYQQTPGQGLQFLFEYFSETQRNKGNFPGRFSGRQFSNSRSEMNVSTLELGDSALYLCASSLTGRRADTQYFGPGTRLTVL.

For this clonotype: At one of its ends the junction is not consistent with the germline gene, which may arise from a read error. V and J are TRBV5-1 and TRBJ2-1, with 11 bases aligning to TRBD2. Germline V gene sequence: CDR1 SGHRS, CDR2 YFSETQ. The CDR3 runs 17 residues. CDR3 coding DNA: TGCGCCAGCAGCTTGGGACTAGCGGGGAGGGTGAGTCATGAGCTGTTCTTC. Its protein product is CASSLGLAGRVSHELFF.

A few counts support this clonotype. This chain joins TRBV11-3 and TRBJ2-3; 7 bases align to TRBD2. Germline V gives CDR1 SGHNT, CDR2 YENEEA. The J segment lost 3 bases and the V segment lost 3 bases, leaving 9 bases of the junction unmatched. CDR3 length: 16 amino acids. The CDR3 is CASSLRGSPGTDTQYF. The CDR3 region has the DNA TGTGCCAGCAGCTTGCGCGGGAGCCCCGGGACAGATACGCAGTATTTT.